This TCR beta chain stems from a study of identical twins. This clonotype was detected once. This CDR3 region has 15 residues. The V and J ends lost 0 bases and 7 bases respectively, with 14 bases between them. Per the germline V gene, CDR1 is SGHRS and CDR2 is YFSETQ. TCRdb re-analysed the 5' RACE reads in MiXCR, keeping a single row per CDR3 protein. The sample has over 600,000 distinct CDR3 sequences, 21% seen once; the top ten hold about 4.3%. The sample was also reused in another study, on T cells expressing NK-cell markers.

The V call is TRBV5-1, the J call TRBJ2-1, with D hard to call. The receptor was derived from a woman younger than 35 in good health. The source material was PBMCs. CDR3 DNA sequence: TGCGCCAGCAGCTTGGTAGCTGCCGTCGGGAATGAGCAGTTCTTC. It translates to CASSLVAAVGNEQFF.